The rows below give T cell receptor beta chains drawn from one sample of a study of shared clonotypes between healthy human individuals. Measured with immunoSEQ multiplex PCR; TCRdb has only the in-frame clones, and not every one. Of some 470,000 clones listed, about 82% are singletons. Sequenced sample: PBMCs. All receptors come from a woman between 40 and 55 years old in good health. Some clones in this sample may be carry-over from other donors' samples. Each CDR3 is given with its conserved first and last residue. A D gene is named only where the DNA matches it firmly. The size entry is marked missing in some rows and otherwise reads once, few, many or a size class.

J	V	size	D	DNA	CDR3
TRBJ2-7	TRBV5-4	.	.	TGTGCCAGCAGCTTGGCTGTCACAGTCCTTTCTGACGAGCAGTACTTC	CASSLAVTVLSDEQYF
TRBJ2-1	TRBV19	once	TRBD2	TGTGCCAGTAGTACCGGGACTAGGGGTGAGCAGTTCTTC	CASSTGTRGEQFF
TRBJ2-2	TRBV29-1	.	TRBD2	TGCAGCGTTGGTGTAGCGGGAGGAAACACCGGGGAGCTGTTTTTT	CSVGVAGGNTGELFF
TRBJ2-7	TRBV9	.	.	TGTGCCAGCAGCGTAGGCTACAGAGCCCCCTCCTACGAGCAGTACTTC	CASSVGYRAPSYEQYF
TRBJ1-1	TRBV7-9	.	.	TGTGCCATCCATTTTACCCGCCAGAACACTGAAGCTTTCTTT	CAIHFTRQNTEAFF
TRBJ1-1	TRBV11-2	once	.	TGTGCCAGCAGCTACGGGATTAACACTGAAGCTTTCTTT	CASSYGINTEAFF
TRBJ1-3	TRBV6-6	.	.	TGTGCCAGCAGCCTAGAGAACTTCTCTGGAAACACCATATATTTT	CASSLENFSGNTIYF
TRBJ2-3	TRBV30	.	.	TGTGCCTGGAGTCCCGGGGGCTCAAGCACAGATACGCAGTATTTT	CAWSPGGSSTDTQYF
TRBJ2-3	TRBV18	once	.	TGTGCCAGCTCACCACCTAATGGGAGAGGGGCAGATACGCAGTATTTT	CASSPPNGRGADTQYF
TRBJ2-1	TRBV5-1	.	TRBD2	TGCGCCAGCAGCAAAAGTCTAGCGGGAGTACGAACCTACAATGAGCAGTTCTTC	CASSKSLAGVRTYNEQFF
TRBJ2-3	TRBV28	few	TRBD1	TGTGCCAGCAGCCCCTTCGGGACAGGGAGTGGCACAGATACGCAGTATTTT	CASSPFGTGSGTDTQYF
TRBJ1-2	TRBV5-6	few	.	TGTGCCAGCAGCCCCGGTGGGGGTATTTATGGCTACACCTTC	CASSPGGGIYGYTF
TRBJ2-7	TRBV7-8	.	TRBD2	TGTGCCAGCAGCTTGACTAGCGGGAGCTACGAGCAGTACTTC	CASSLTSGSYEQYF
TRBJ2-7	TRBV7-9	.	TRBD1	TGTGCCAGCAGCCCCCGGGACAGGGGGCTCGAGCAGTACTTC	CASSPRDRGLEQYF
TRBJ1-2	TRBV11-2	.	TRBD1	TGTGCCAGCAGCATGGGACAGCGCCCCTATGGCTACACCTTC	CASSMGQRPYGYTF
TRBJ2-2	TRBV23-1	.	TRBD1	TGCGCCAGCAGTCCCGGGACAGGGAGGGTCGGGGAGCTGTTTTTT	CASSPGTGRVGELFF
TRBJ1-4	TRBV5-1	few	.	TGCGCCAGCAGCTTGGCTGGGGCTTCGGGGGAAAAACTGTTTTTT	CASSLAGASGEKLFF
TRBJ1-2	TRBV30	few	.	TGTGCCCGGGGGGGGCCGAGGACAAAGGCTGGCTACACCTTC	CARGGPRTKAGYTF
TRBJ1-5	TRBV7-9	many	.	TGTGCCAGCAGCATACAGGGTGGTCAGCCCCAGCATTTT	CASSIQGGQPQHF
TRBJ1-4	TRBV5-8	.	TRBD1	TGTGCCAGCAGCCGCGGGACAGTTAATGAAAAACTGTTTTTT	CASSRGTVNEKLFF
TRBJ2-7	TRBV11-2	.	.	TGTGCCAGCAGCCCAGACCACCGAATCGGCGAGCAGTACTTC	CASSPDHRIGEQYF
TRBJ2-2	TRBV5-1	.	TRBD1	TGCGCCAGCAGCTTCGGGACAGGTTTTGACACCGGGGAGCTGTTTTTT	CASSFGTGFDTGELFF
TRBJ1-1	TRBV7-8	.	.	TGTGCCAGCAGCTTAGCTGGGGTGATCACTGAAGCTTTCTTT	CASSLAGVITEAFF
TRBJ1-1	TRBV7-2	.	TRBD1	TGTGCCAGCAGCACCCGACAGGGAGGGACTGAAGCTTTCTTT	CASSTRQGGTEAFF
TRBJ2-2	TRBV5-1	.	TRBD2	TGCGCCAGCAGCCCCGGGACTAGCGGTGGCACCGGGGAGCTGTTTTTT	CASSPGTSGGTGELFF
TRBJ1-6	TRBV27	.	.	TGTGCCAGCACCTTACAGACCAGCTCCTATAATTCACCCCTCCACTTT	CASTLQTSSYNSPLHF
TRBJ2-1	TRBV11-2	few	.	TGTGCCAGCAGCTCCGGGGCCCGGGACAATGAGCAGTTCTTC	CASSSGARDNEQFF
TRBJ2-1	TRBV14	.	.	TGTGCCAGCAGCCAGGTTTACGGCGAGCAGTTCTTC	CASSQVYGEQFF
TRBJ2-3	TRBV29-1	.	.	TGCAGCGTTGAAATTGACACAGATACGCAGTATTTT	CSVEIDTDTQYF
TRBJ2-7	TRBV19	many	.	TGTGCCAGTAGTACCGCTAGAGGTACTACGGGAGAGCAGTACTTC	CASSTARGTTGEQYF
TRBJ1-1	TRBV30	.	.	TGTGCCTGGAGTAAGGAATACACTGAAGCTTTCTTT	CAWSKEYTEAFF
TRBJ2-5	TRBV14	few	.	TGTGCCAGCAGCCAAAATCGGGAGACCCAGTACTTC	CASSQNRETQYF
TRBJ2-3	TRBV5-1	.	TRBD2	TGCGCCAGCACCGGGACTAGCGGGACAGATACGCAGTATTTT	CASTGTSGTDTQYF
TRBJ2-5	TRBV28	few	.	TGTGCCAGCAGTTTAGGAGGGTCGGGGGAGACCCAGTACTTC	CASSLGGSGETQYF
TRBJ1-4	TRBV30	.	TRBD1	TGTGCCTGGAGGTCAAAGGGGGCAGGGGATGAAAAACTGTTTTTT	CAWRSKGAGDEKLFF
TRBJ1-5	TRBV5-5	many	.	TGTGCCAGCAGCGGTGGGGCAGCTAATAGCAATCAGCCCCAGCATTTT	CASSGGAANSNQPQHF
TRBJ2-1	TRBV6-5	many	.	TGTGCCAGCAGCCCTTTACGAGGTTCCTACAATGAGCAGTTCTTC	CASSPLRGSYNEQFF
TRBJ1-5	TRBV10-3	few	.	TGTGCCATCAGTGAGTCGTATCAGCCCCAGCATTTT	CAISESYQPQHF
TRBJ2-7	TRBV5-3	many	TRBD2	TGTGCCAGAAGCTTGACTAGCGGGAGGGCTTCCTACGAGCAGTACTTC	CARSLTSGRASYEQYF
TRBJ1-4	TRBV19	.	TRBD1	TGTGCCAGTAAATCGGGACAGGGGTATGCAACTAATGAAAAACTGTTTTTT	CASKSGQGYATNEKLFF
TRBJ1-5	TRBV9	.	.	TGTGCCAGCAGCCCCGCACCCAATCAGCCCCAGCATTTT	CASSPAPNQPQHF
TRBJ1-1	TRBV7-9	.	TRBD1	TGTGCCAGCAGCTTAGAACCGGGACAGGGTGGCACTGAAGCTTTCTTT	CASSLEPGQGGTEAFF
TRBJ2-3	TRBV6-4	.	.	TGTGCCAGCAGTGACTCGACAGGATCTAGCACAGATACGCAGTATTTT	CASSDSTGSSTDTQYF
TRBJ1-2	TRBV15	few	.	TGTGCCACCAGCACAGGCACCAGTCCTGGCTACACCTTC	CATSTGTSPGYTF
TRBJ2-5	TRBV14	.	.	TGTGCCAGCAGCGGGAGAATCCAAGAGACCCAGTACTTC	CASSGRIQETQYF
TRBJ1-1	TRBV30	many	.	TGTGCCTGGAGCCATAGGTCGGTATTCCAGGGGCCCGCGGGGACTGAAGCTTTCTTT	CAWSHRSVFQGPAGTEAFF
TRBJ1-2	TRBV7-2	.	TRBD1	TGTGCCAGCGAACCCCGGGACAGGTCCTATGGCTACACCTTC	CASEPRDRSYGYTF
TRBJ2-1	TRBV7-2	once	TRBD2	TGTGCCAGCAGCTTACTAGCGGGAGGGTGGGATGAGCAGTTCTTC	CASSLLAGGWDEQFF
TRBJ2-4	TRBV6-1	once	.	TGTGCCAGCAGTGTTCGAGGGTTGGACAAAAACATTCAGTACTTC	CASSVRGLDKNIQYF
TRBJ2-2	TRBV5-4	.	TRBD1	TGTGCCAGCAGCCCCTCGACAGGGAAGGCCGGGGAGCTGTTTTTT	CASSPSTGKAGELFF
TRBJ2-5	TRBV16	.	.	TGTGCCAGCAGCCAATTCCGAGGCTACGAAGAGACCCAGTACTTC	CASSQFRGYEETQYF
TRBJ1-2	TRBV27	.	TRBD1	TGTGCCAGCAGTTTCGGACAGGGGAGTGGCTACACCTTC	CASSFGQGSGYTF
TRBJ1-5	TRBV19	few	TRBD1	TGTGCCAGTAGTAGCAGGACAGGGGACAATCAGCCCCAGCATTTT	CASSSRTGDNQPQHF
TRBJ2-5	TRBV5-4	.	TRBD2	TGTGCCAGCAGCGACACGGGTAGCGGGAGGGAGACCCAGTACTTC	CASSDTGSGRETQYF
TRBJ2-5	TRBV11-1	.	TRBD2	TGTGCCAGCAGCCTCGTGGGACTAGCGGAACAAGAGACCCAGTACTTC	CASSLVGLAEQETQYF